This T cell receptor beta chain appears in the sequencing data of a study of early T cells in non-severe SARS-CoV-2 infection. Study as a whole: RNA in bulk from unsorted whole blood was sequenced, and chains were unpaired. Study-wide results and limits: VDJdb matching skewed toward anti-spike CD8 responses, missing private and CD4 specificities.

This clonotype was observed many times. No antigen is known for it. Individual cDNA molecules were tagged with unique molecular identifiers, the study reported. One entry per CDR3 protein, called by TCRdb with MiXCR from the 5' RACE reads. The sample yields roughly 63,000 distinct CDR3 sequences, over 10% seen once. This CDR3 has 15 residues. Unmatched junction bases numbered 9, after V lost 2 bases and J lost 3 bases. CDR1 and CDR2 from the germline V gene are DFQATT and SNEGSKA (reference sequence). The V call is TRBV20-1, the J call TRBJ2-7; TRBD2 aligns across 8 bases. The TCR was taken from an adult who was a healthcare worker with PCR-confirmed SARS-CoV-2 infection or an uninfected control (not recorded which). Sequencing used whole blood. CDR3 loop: CSARPTGTSLYEQYF. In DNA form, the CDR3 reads TGCAGTGCTAGACCTACCGGGACTAGTCTCTACGAGCAGTACTTC.